The T cell receptor beta chain described here comes from a study of shared clonotypes between healthy human individuals. General study findings and limits: Clonotype sharing among donors, it was expected, would be affected by sequencing depth. Sampling involved blood alone; tissue repertoires likely differ.

Details on this clone: As yet, its antigen is unknown.

Using immunoSEQ multiplex PCR, the repertoire was profiled, and TCRdb retains in-frame clones only, with some absent. This table holds some 2.1 million clones, around 96% found once. The naive CD8 fraction comprised CD45RO-negative cells positively selected for CCR7 and excluded terminally differentiated effector memory CD45RA+ cells. The germline gives CDR1 MGHDK, CDR2 SYGVNS. The CDR3 length is 16 residues. The V gene lost 0 bases and the J gene lost 4 bases, with 10 bases spanning the gap. The TCR originated in a young man in good health. The sample consisted of naive CD8+ T cells sorted from blood. The chain is built from TRBV25-1 and TRBJ1-6; no firm D call. The CDR3 sequence: CASSEYMGVYNSPLHF. The CDR3 region has the DNA TGTGCCAGCAGTGAATATATGGGAGTTTATAATTCACCCCTCCACTTT.